This TCR beta chain was sequenced for a study of PD-L1 blockade in urothelial cancer. Whole-study context: From about 2014, patients received atezolizumab, given as 1,200 mg intravenously every 3 weeks. Of under 30 patients, approximately 23 were males with bladder-origin urothelial cancer. Overall study findings and caveats: Durable-benefit patients had greater expansion of tumor-associated blood clones at 3 weeks. A below-median TCR clonality in blood before treatment predicted better survival.

In the case of this clone: Its antigen is currently unknown.

The table came from immunoSEQ multiplex PCR; TCRdb's copy has only in-frame clones and leaves some out. The data show fewer than 45,000 clones, about four fifths seen once. Specimen: PBMCs, collected around atezolizumab (anti-PD-L1) treatment. This clonotype originated in a man between 65 and 85 years old with urothelial cancer.

In DNA form, the CDR3 reads TGTGCCAGCCGACTAGCGGGGGGGCTCGGCAATGAGCAGTTCTTC. Amino acids: CASRLAGGLGNEQFF. V gene TRBV7-9 combines with J gene TRBJ2-1; 14 nucleotides align to TRBD2. With V trimmed by 8 bases and J by 6 bases, 6 bases remained unmatched. This CDR3 contains 15 residues. Germline values: CDR1 SEHNR, CDR2 FQNEAQ (reference sequence).